This T cell receptor beta chain stems from a study of blood T cell repertoires in COVID-19. Study summary: Sites in the United States, Italy and Spain provided acute and convalescent COVID-19 samples.

Authors' methods: Researchers report that nucleated cell counts were estimated from reference gene primer amplification. Generated by immunoSEQ multiplex PCR, the TCRdb table keeps only in-frame clones and is missing some. The V and J calls and clone size are taken from that table; D and trimming were inferred from the DNA. The table shows 70,000 to 75,000 clones, with roughly 90% occurring only once. Sequenced sample: peripheral blood. The TCR comes from a human donor in a cohort sampled during active COVID-19.

CDR3 in amino acids: CASSFRGGRAYGYTF. For the CDR3, the DNA is TGTGCCAGCAGTTTTCGGGGGGGCAGGGCGTATGGCTACACCTTC. This chain joins TRBV28 and TRBJ1-2; a weak D match, TRBD1 (6 bases). Deletions cut 3 bases from V and 5 bases from J, with 16 bases between. Germline-derived CDR1 and CDR2 are MDHEN and SYDVKM. The CDR3 runs to 15 residues.